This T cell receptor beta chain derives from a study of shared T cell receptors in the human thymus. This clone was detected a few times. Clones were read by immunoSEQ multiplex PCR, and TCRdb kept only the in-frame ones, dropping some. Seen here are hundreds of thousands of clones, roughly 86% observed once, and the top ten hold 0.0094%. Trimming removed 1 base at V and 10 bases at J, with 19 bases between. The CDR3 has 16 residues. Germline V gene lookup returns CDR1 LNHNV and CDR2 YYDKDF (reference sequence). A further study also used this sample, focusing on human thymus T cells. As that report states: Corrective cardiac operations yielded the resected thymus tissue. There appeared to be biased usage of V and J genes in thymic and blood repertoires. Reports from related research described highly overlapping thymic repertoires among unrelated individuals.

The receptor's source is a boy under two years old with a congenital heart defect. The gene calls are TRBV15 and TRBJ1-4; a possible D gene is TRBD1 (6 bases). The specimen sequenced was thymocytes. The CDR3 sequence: CATSRGGRGIEGKLFF. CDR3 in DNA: TGTGCCACCAGCAGAGGGGGCAGGGGCATAGAGGGAAAACTGTTTTTT.